Below are 29 T cell receptor beta chains sequenced from a single sample in a study of Ad26.COV2.S vaccination and SARS-CoV-2 variants. Treatment meaning: 15 to 20 received Ad26.COV2.S at low or high dose, single or two shots; 5 received placebo; per-sample allocation not given. All samples were drawn on day 63, counting from the first vaccine or placebo injection. This table comes from immunoSEQ multiplex PCR, and its TCRdb copy is limited to in-frame clones, with some not included. There are a few hundred thousand clones in the sample; around 91% occur only once, and 1.9% lies in the top ten. The material sequenced was peripheral blood, taken in a trial of Ad26.COV2.S vaccine versus placebo. These receptors originate from a person between 18 and 60 years old who received the Ad26.COV2.S COVID-19 vaccine or a placebo.

This clone was recorded many times. This sequence joins TRBV6-1 and TRBJ2-2, with 10 nucleotides matching TRBD1. Germline trimming cut 1 base from V and 6 bases from J; bases unmatched to any gene: 5. This CDR3 region has 16 residues. The germline gives CDR1 MNHNS, CDR2 SASEGT. The CDR3 DNA follows: TGTGCCAGCAGTGAAGGTCCCGGGACAGGGGCCGGGGAGCTGTTTTTT. This encodes CASSEGPGTGAGELFF.

The chain links TRBV21-1 to TRBJ1-4. TRBV21-1 is tagged as a pseudogene. The CDR3 is made up of 18 amino acids. The CDR3 DNA reads TGTGCCAGCAGCAAAAAATGGGGATCCACATTAACTAATGAAAAACTGTTTTTT. Its translation: CASSKKWGSTLTNEKLFF.

The chain couples TRBV6-2 or TRBV6-3 to TRBJ2-1; D gene unclear. The CDR3 is made up of 16 amino acids. Germline V CDR1 and CDR2: MNHEY, SVGEGT. Deletions cut 0 bases from V and 4 bases from J, with 13 bases between. The CDR3 reads CASSYSRLILYNEQFF. The DNA of the CDR3 is TGTGCCAGCAGTTACTCGAGACTCATCCTTTACAATGAGCAGTTCTTC.

The chain recombines TRBV7-9 with TRBJ2-1, with D perhaps TRBD1 or TRBD2 (5 bases each). Deletions cut 4 bases from V and 5 bases from J, with 9 bases between. The CDR3 has 13 residues. Germline values: CDR1 SEHNR, CDR2 FQNEAQ (reference sequence). This CDR3 is CASSWDGNNEQFF. The CDR3 DNA sequence: TGTGCCAGCAGCTGGGACGGTAACAATGAGCAGTTCTTC.

The chain uses TRBV10-3 and TRBJ2-3; D call uncertain. Germline-derived CDR1 and CDR2 are ENHRY and SYGVKD. This CDR3 is 14 amino acids long. The V gene lost 2 bases and the J gene lost 4 bases, with 10 bases spanning the gap. Here the CDR3 reads CAISERVESDTQYF. The CDR3 DNA follows: TGTGCCATCAGTGAGAGGGTCGAATCAGATACGCAGTATTTT.

This chain uses TRBV20-1 with TRBJ2-7; D gene unclear. Trimming cost V 2 bases and J 6 bases, with 8 bases left between them. Germline V gives CDR1 DFQATT, CDR2 SNEGSKA (reference sequence). This CDR3 has 11 amino acids. The CDR3 sequence: CSARSALEQYF. In DNA, the CDR3 is TGCAGTGCTAGATCCGCGCTCGAGCAGTACTTC.

The genes are TRBV28 and TRBJ1-1, with 7 bases lining up with TRBD1. This CDR3 is 15 amino acids long. Per germline, CDR1 MDHEN and CDR2 SYDVKM. The V and J ends lost 6 bases and 1 base, in that order; junction bases with no gene match: 8. CDR3 nucleotides: TGTGCCAGCAGGGACAGGAAAAGGGGGAACACTGAAGCTTTCTTT. Translation: CASRDRKRGNTEAFF.

This chain links TRBV10-1 with TRBJ2-1; D might be TRBD2 (6 bases). In germline, CDR1 is WNHNN, CDR2 SYGVQD (reference sequence). V dropped 3 bases and J dropped 4 bases, with 13 bases sitting between them. CDR3 length: 15 amino acids. The CDR3 DNA is TGCGCCAGCAGTGAACGGGACTCTTCTTACAATGAGCAGTTCTTC. Amino acid sequence: CASSERDSSYNEQFF.

This chain links TRBV6-5 with TRBJ1-6; 8 bases map to TRBD1. This CDR3 is 12 amino acids long. The germline gives CDR1 MNHEY, CDR2 SVGAGI. The junction had 1 base not matched to a gene; V was cut back by 6 bases and J by 9 bases. Written as DNA, the CDR3 is TGTGCCAGCAGGGACAGGGCTTCACCCCTCCACTTT. Translating it yields CASRDRASPLHF.

The chain uses TRBV6-5 and TRBJ1-3; 10 positions match TRBD1. Germline assignment: CDR1 MNHEY and CDR2 SVGAGI. This CDR3 has 14 amino acids. With 0 bases clipped from V and 7 bases from J, the junction kept 0 bases outside the gene matches. The CDR3 DNA reads as TGTGCCAGCAGTTACTCGGGACAGGGGAACACCATATATTTT. It yields the protein CASSYSGQGNTIYF.

V is TRBV2 and J is TRBJ2-1, with 10 bases lining up with TRBD2. This CDR3 spans 15 amino acids. The V and J ends lost 5 bases and 4 bases, in that order; junction bases with no gene match: 5. The germline CDR1 and CDR2 sequences are SNHLY and FYNNEI. The CDR3 DNA reads as TGTGCCAGCAGTCCGGGACTAGCGTCATACAATGAGCAGTTCTTC. Protein product: CASSPGLASYNEQFF.

The V gene is TRBV5-1, the J gene TRBJ2-3; D unresolved. CDR1 and CDR2 (germline): SGHRS, YFSETQ. This CDR3 comprises 13 residues. V was clipped by 0 bases and J by 5 bases, with 7 bases between them. CDR3 loop: CASSLALGDTQYF. Written as DNA, the CDR3 is TGCGCCAGCAGCTTGGCCCTGGGAGATACGCAGTATTTT.

With regard to this clone: Other DNA sequences in this sample translate to the same CDR3. The CDR3 DNA reads as TGTGCCAGCAGCTTAGCGAGCGGGGACGAGCAGTACTTC. It translates to CASSLASGDEQYF. The rearrangement joins TRBV7-2 to TRBJ2-7; 7 bases fit TRBD2. Germline lookup yields CDR1 SGHTA and CDR2 FQGNSA. The CDR3 length is 13 residues. With V trimmed by 0 bases and J by 5 bases, 1 base remained unmatched.

The chain uses TRBV13 and TRBJ2-7; D not resolved. Between the trimmed V and J ends, which lost 0 bases and 3 bases, there was a span of 12 bases. Germline V CDR1 and CDR2: PRHDT, FYEKMQ (reference sequence). The CDR3 has 15 amino acids. CDR3 coding DNA: TGTGCCAGCAGCTTAGGGTGGGTACATGGCTACGAGCAGTACTTC. It codes for CASSLGWVHGYEQYF.

This chain uses TRBV2 with TRBJ2-5; maybe TRBD1 (6 bases). Germline-derived CDR1 and CDR2 are SNHLY and FYNNEI. The CDR3 totals 14 residues. V lost 7 bases, J lost 0 bases, and 12 bases lay in between. As DNA, the CDR3 is TGTGCCAGCAAGATACACAGGGACCAAGAGACCCAGTACTTC. Protein sequence: CASKIHRDQETQYF.

The gene calls are TRBV19 and TRBJ1-6; TRBD1 agrees at 11 bases. The CDR3 contains 16 residues. V lost 4 bases and J lost 10; bases outside the gene matches: 9. Germline CDR1 is LNHDA and CDR2 is SQIVND (reference sequence). CDR3 coding DNA: TGTGCCAGTAGTAGAGGGGACAGGGGGACAGGCTCACCCCTCCACTTT. This codes for CASSRGDRGTGSPLHF.

This clone showed up just a few times. V is TRBV5-4 and J is TRBJ1-5; a weak D match, TRBD1 (6 bases). This CDR3 is 13 amino acids long. The germline CDR1 and CDR2 sequences are SGHNT and YYREEE (reference sequence). The V and J ends lost 0 bases and 7 bases respectively, with 8 bases between them. As DNA, the CDR3 is TGTGCCAGCAGCTTGGCAGGGGAGCAGCCCCAGCATTTT. Translation gives CASSLAGEQPQHF.

This clone showed up just a few times. The chain uses TRBV3-1 (or the pseudogene TRBV3-2) and TRBJ1-2; 9 nucleotides match TRBD1. Trimming cost V 3 bases and J 6 bases; bases outside gene matches: 11. CDR1 and CDR2 from the germline V gene are LGHDT and YNNKEL (reference sequence). The CDR3 has 16 amino acids. In DNA, the CDR3 is TGTGCCAGCAGCCACTGGGGGACAGGGTCAGCGGATGGCTACACCTTC. Its protein product is CASSHWGTGSADGYTF.

This sequence joins TRBV27 and TRBJ2-3; 7 nucleotides agree with TRBD2. The length of the CDR3 is 15 residues. Germline assignment: CDR1 MNHEY and CDR2 SMNVEV (reference sequence). Unmatched junction bases numbered 7, after V lost 3 bases and J lost 4 bases. CDR3 loop: CASSLMLAAPDTQYF. The CDR3 bases are TGTGCCAGCAGTTTGATGCTAGCGGCACCAGATACGCAGTATTTT.

The chain carries TRBV19 and TRBJ1-1, with D unclear. CDR3 length: 13 amino acids. The germline V gene encodes CDR1 LNHDA and CDR2 SQIVND (reference sequence). V lost 5 bases to trimming and J lost 4 bases, with 11 bases between them. The CDR3 here is CASSQPKGTEAFF. CDR3 DNA sequence: TGTGCCAGTAGTCAGCCAAAGGGCACTGAAGCTTTCTTT.

This clone was seen a single time. The gene calls are TRBV6-6 and TRBJ1-3, with no clear D. Trimming removed 7 bases from V and 8 bases from J, with 15 bases in between. This CDR3 region has 13 residues. Germline CDR1 and CDR2: MNHNY and SVGAGI (reference sequence). The CDR3 nucleotides read TGTGCCAGCACCTACCAGGATCGGGACACCATATATTTT. This sequence encodes CASTYQDRDTIYF.

The chain carries TRBV4-1 and TRBJ2-5; TRBD2 matches 7 bases. CDR1 is MGHRA and CDR2 is YSYEKL in the germline V gene. CDR3 length: 15 amino acids. The ends lost 6 bases at V and 2 bases at J; junction bases unmatched: 9. The CDR3 coding sequence is TGCGCCAGCAGGACCCGGTTACTAGCGCAAGAGACCCAGTACTTC. Amino acid sequence: CASRTRLLAQETQYF.

The V and J genes are TRBV11-1 and TRBJ2-7, with D tentatively TRBD2 (6 bases). Germline assignment: CDR1 SGHAT and CDR2 FQDESV (reference sequence). Trimming removed 2 bases at V and 6 bases at J, with 14 bases between. This CDR3 contains 14 residues. The DNA for the CDR3 is TGTGCCAGCAGCTTAATACGGGGGTCGGGCGAGCAGTACTTC. Protein sequence: CASSLIRGSGEQYF.

The genes are TRBV3-1 (or the pseudogene TRBV3-2) and TRBJ2-7; D possibly corresponds to TRBD1 (5 bases). Looked up from germline, CDR1 is LGHDT and CDR2 is YNNKEL (reference sequence). The length of the CDR3 is 13 residues. The V end lost 4 bases, the J end lost 4 bases, and 11 bases lay between the germline ends. The CDR3 DNA reads TGTGCCAGCAGCCCTCCTCAGGGATACGAGCAGTACTTC. Protein product: CASSPPQGYEQYF.

The chain couples TRBV6-1 to TRBJ1-4; a possible D gene is TRBD1 (5 bases). Germline V gives CDR1 MNHNS, CDR2 SASEGT. With 2 bases removed from V and 3 bases from J, the gap between germline ends came to 10 bases. CDR3 length equals 15 residues. Written as DNA, the CDR3 is TGTGCCAGCAGTGAAACAGGCGCGGCTAATGAAAAACTGTTTTTT. Translation: CASSETGAANEKLFF.

The rearrangement links TRBV6-1 to TRBJ2-7; D unclear. In germline, CDR1 is MNHNS, CDR2 SASEGT. The ends were cut back, 0 bases at V and 2 bases at J, with 11 bases in the middle. The CDR3 extends over 15 amino acids. The CDR3 DNA reads as TGTGCCAGCAGTGAAGCGGCAGGCTTAACCTACGAGCAGTACTTC. It specifies CASSEAAGLTYEQYF.

The chain recombines TRBV5-1 with TRBJ2-6; D is unclear. The CDR3 runs to 14 residues. CDR1 is SGHRS and CDR2 is YFSETQ in the germline V gene. V lost 0 bases and J 4 bases, leaving 5 bases between the germline ends. Here the CDR3 reads CASSLEGGANVLTF. CDR3 in DNA: TGCGCCAGCAGCTTGGAAGGGGGGGCCAACGTCCTGACTTTC. The variable domain in full, with the rest retrieved from reference TRBV5-1 and TRBJ2-6, is KAGVTQTPRYLIKTRGQQVTLSCSPISGHRSVSWYQQTPGQGLQFLFEYFSETQRNKGNFPGRFSGRQFSNSRSEMNVSTLELGDSALYLCASSLEGGANVLTFGAGSRLTVL.

There are many counts of this clone. The chain uses TRBV6-1 and TRBJ2-6; D gene unclear. Germline V gene lookup returns CDR1 MNHNS and CDR2 SASEGT. Trimming cost V 0 bases and J 4 bases, with 10 bases left between them. This CDR3 spans 16 amino acids. CDR3 DNA sequence: TGTGCCAGCAGTGAAGCCCCATTGACCGGGGCCAACGTCCTGACTTTC. Its protein is CASSEAPLTGANVLTF.

This chain uses TRBV29-1 with TRBJ2-7; a weak D match, TRBD2 (5 bases). Germline loops: CDR1 SQVTM, CDR2 ANQGSEA. Between the trimmed V and J ends, which lost 1 base and 2 bases, there was a span of 9 bases. The CDR3 covers 13 residues. The CDR3 reads CSVEAGGAYEQYF. CDR3 bases: TGCAGCGTTGAAGCTGGAGGCGCCTACGAGCAGTACTTC.